This T cell receptor (beta chain) was documented in a study of cytomegalovirus exposure and HLA in healthy donors (TCRdb year 2017). Notes on the research overall: An earlier analysis of 587 of the donors reported 250 to 350 Gb of sequence data and roughly 100 million unique TCR beta sequences from around 200 million T cells. Among some 400 genotyped donors of the cohort, an average of around 250,000 unique TCR beta nucleotide sequences was sequenced per donor, of which 15% to 20% were non-productive. Besides the first cohort of approximately 670 subjects, a separate validation cohort made up of roughly 120 different subjects was used. Of the roughly 390 genotyped donors, 80% to 90% were placed in the genetic ancestry cluster associated with self-reported Caucasian donors. In the later analysis, no new phenotypic data were used to find candidate immune exposures; instead, reliance was placed on TCR beta sequences and their occurrence across donors. In an earlier analysis of about 590 of the donors, high-throughput TCR beta sequencing was used to judge whether each TCR beta V gene segment behaved as functional or pseudogenic. Donor age, sex, ethnicity and CMV serostatus were compiled together with the repertoire data. Genome-wide SNP genotypes for about 65% of the roughly 670 donors were used in a later genetic analysis, which treated that subset as a discovery cohort. In a later analysis, previously published TCR beta repertoires from some 640 donors were re-analyzed and high-resolution HLA genotyping was added so that TCR occurrence patterns could be studied. Approximately 310 gigabases of sequencing data and approximately 91 million unique TCR sequences made up an early release that covered approximately 700 HLA-typed donors. Typing coverage varied by locus: about 629-640 donors for A, B, C, DRB1 and DQB1; about 520 for DQA1; over 600 for DPA1; around 490 for DPB1. The study aimed to test whether cataloging public T cell receptors could reveal signatures of past pathogen exposure. All discovery cohort repertoires had been generated using a single sequencing platform. The study used immunosequencing to profile the T cell repertoires of approximately 630 subjects and linked those repertoires to cytomegalovirus serostatus. The study combined high-throughput TCR immunosequencing, statistical association of individual TCRs with disease status, and machine learning to predict cytomegalovirus infection status. Because of strong linkage in the cohort, four or five DR-DQ haplotypes were treated as single units for association and clustering. HLA typing included class I and class II loci at four-digit resolution.

Library prep was done by the immunoSEQ multiplex PCR assay. The multiplex PCR relied on a mix of 60 forward primers for TCR Vbeta segments and 13 reverse primers for TCR Jbeta segments. The CDR3 region of rearranged TCR beta genes was amplified from genomic DNA by a multiplex PCR assay. The amplified TCR beta libraries were sequenced on the Illumina HiSeq System as 87-base-pair reads. As for how the authors treated the data: In a later analysis, 77 million or so unique TCR beta chains were counted across the roughly 610 repertoires, and approximately 9.9 million of these chains were shared by at least two donors. Raw reads were error-corrected and collapsed into unique sequences with a nearest-neighbor algorithm that merged closely related sequences to remove PCR and sequencing errors. CDR3 sequences were aligned to IMGT reference sequences to assign V, D and J gene segments. For a sequence to be retained, a match of at least six nucleotides to both a V gene segment and a J gene segment was required. Rearrangements were called productive when the CDR3 lacked stop codons and stayed in frame with V and J; all others were non-productive. CDR3 was defined according to IMGT convention as the region running from the second conserved V-encoded cysteine to the conserved J-encoded phenylalanine. Sequences without an unambiguous match to a single V gene segment were excluded from the earlier analysis of about 600 of the donors. An earlier analysis of fewer than 650 of the donors classified V segments as functional when productive rearrangements were above 56.7% and as segregating when the standard deviation between donors was above 5%. A statistical classification framework was built to diagnose cytomegalovirus status from the catalog of TCR beta chain sequences. In a later analysis, TCR nucleotide sequences were compared against IMGT/GENE-DB human TR gene sequences so that V and J genes could be assigned. The TCRdist pipeline was used in a later analysis to assign CDR3 sequences and most-parsimonious VDJ recombination scenarios. A later analysis defined each TCR beta chain by its CDR3 amino acid sequence plus V-gene family, and excluded reads lacking a unique V-gene family. As a way to deal with suspected cross-contamination and a sequencing artifact, a later analysis dropped 640 or so nucleotide sequences that were highly shared and had low generation probability. For each public chain, a later analysis derived a clonal expansion index from normalized ranks of inferred template counts within each repertoire. A later analysis computed generation probabilities with a VDJ recombination model fitted to out-of-frame rearrangements, and checked the results against IGoR. Hypergeometric tests were used in a later analysis to score TCR-TCR, TCR-HLA and TCR-CMV co-occurrence, with a repertoire-size bias correction applied to the TCR pairs. To estimate false discovery rates, a later analysis permuted the HLA or CMV assignments 20 times. In a later analysis, co-occurring TCRs were grouped with DBSCAN, and TCRdist sequence similarity was added when clustering was performed within HLA-allele-positive subsets. Co-occurrence clustering excluded repertoires with fewer than 30,000 or more than 120,000 public chains, plus five with anomalous nucleotide sharing. The table comes from immuneACCESS by way of TCRdb, which keeps in-frame sequences with V and J called. Part of the clones is missing from these tables; in studies checked, under half for an unresolved V gene and the rest for unknown reasons. The V and J calls and clone size are taken from that table; D and trimming were inferred from the DNA. The sample contains around 170,000 clones, over 75% of them found a single time. The biggest ten clones account for approximately 2% of the sample.

This clone was picked up one time. Its recognized antigen is unknown. Qualities for individual bases were not recorded, and no much larger clone is one base off. The cohort consisted of 600 or so healthy bone marrow donors. Cohort members were all nominally healthy when sampled, although unrecorded immune exposures were likely present. The donor was CMV seronegative and belonged to the group of several hundred seronegative cohort members. A peripheral blood sample was collected from each donor, and TCR beta sequencing was performed on peripheral blood mononuclear cells. Genomic DNA extraction from the blood cell samples was performed with the Qiagen DNeasy Blood Extraction Kit. Relative to germline, V is missing 5 bases and J is missing 4 bases, with 4 bases of the junction outside any gene match. Looking up the germline V gene yields CDR1 SGHVS and CDR2 FNYEAQ. Including the terminal cysteine and phenylalanine, the CDR3 comprises 15 residues. The only DNA kept is the CDR3, 45 bases in frame from the first base.

Study-wide conclusions, independent of this receptor: A further reported finding was that TCR beta sequences accurately predicted the HLA-A and HLA-B alleles for most subjects in the first cohort. Immune exposure information for the cohort was limited to CMV serostatus. The classifier was reported to diagnose cytomegalovirus status with high specificity and sensitivity in both the original and validation cohorts. In a later analysis, HLA-associated TCR beta chains showed more clonal expansion and lower generation probabilities than non-associated chains that were equally common. Three of the identified cytomegalovirus-associated TCR beta chains were confirmed in vitro to be specific for cytomegalovirus antigens. Correlated functional status among segregating V segments might reflect linkage disequilibrium, but an unknown experimental factor could not be ruled out. In an earlier analysis of about 600 of the donors, most TCR beta V segments appeared in productive rearrangements about 87% or about 30% of the time, broadly matching IMGT annotations. Some IMGT-functional V segments, including TRBV6-2 and TRBV6-3, could not be distinguished by the 87-base-pair reads and were therefore excluded. A later analysis reported that several top co-occurrence clusters appeared linked to parvovirus B19, influenza, CMV and Epstein-Barr virus. When HLA alleles, especially DR and DQ, strongly co-occurred, attributing TCR associations to individual alleles was difficult. V-gene and J-gene trimming of TCR beta chains was associated with a missense DCLRE1C variant in a later genetic analysis, and the association was replicated in an independent cohort. A cluster of highly shared sequence variants was judged likely to represent a technical artifact of the sequencing pipeline. Most TCR sequences were seen in very few donors, while some public TCRs were found in many individuals. Only TCR beta chains were sequenced in this cohort, and the absence of alpha or paired-chain data limited detectable features. Compared with the approximately 600-donor mean, donors in an Asian-associated ancestry cluster had fewer N-insertions in productive TCRs, according to a later genetic analysis. Because counts were too low, some 16 rarely observed V segments, including chromosome 9 orphons, were excluded from the earlier analysis of under 650 of the donors. According to the authors, the approach could potentially be generalized to other disease states and immunological phenotypes. In a later analysis, the rate of TCR association differed among HLA loci, with DRB1 alleles having the most associated TCRs and HLA-C alleles having the fewest. Most CMV-associated TCR beta chains appeared to be HLA-restricted in a later analysis, and the HLA associations seemed to be driven largely by CMV exposure. The study gave a list of 150 to 200 TCR beta chains associated with cytomegalovirus. Because HLA typing was unavailable for some donors at each locus, only the typed subset was used in association tests. The presence/absence analyses assumed that sequencing depth was roughly uniform across donors, and that assumption may not be true. At a false discovery rate of 0.05, a later analysis linked about 17,000 TCR beta sequences to specific HLA alleles.

The receptor comes from a woman in her 30s in good health and CMV-seronegative. Here the chain combines TRBV7-6 and TRBJ2-2; a stretch of 10 junction bases matches TRBD1. The sample taken for sequencing was PBMCs. The CDR3 protein is CASSIWTGGTGELFF. The DNA is as follows: TGTGCCAGCAGCATTTGGACAGGGGGCACCGGGGAGCTGTTTTTT.